The subject of this entry is one TCR beta chain. Within the sample, other DNA sequences also encode this same CDR3. Trimming pared 4 bases from V and 2 bases from J, leaving 12 bases between. Germline V gene data show CDR1 as SGDLS and CDR2 as YYNGEE. CDR3 length: 14 amino acids. This sample is part of a study of blood T cell repertoires in COVID-19. The table came from immunoSEQ multiplex PCR; TCRdb's copy has only in-frame clones and leaves some out. Of about 92,000 clones listed, approximately 70% are singletons. This chain joins TRBV9 and TRBJ1-1; the D is unclear. Sequenced material: peripheral blood. The sequence came from a woman aged 55-69 years in a cohort sampled during active or convalescent COVID-19. The CDR3 sequence: CASSPTTGNTEAFF. The CDR3 coding sequence is TGTGCCAGCAGCCCCACTACGGGAAACACTGAAGCTTTCTTT.